This TCR beta chain was found in a study of radiation and T cells in renal cell carcinoma. The data were produced by immunoSEQ multiplex PCR, yet TCRdb's version contains in-frame clones alone and is incomplete. There are roughly 120,000 clones in the sample; 82% occur only once, and approximately 3% lies in the top ten. Study conclusions and caveats: Top tumor clonotypes rose in blood 2 weeks post-radiation, then contracted. Baseline intratumoral clonotype presence is unknown without pretreatment biopsies.

The V gene lost 4 bases and the J gene lost 0 bases, with 14 bases spanning the gap. CDR3 length: 17 amino acids. Germline-derived CDR1 and CDR2 are SGHDT and YYEEEE. Concerning this clone: Its antigen is still unknown.

Sample time point: baseline pretreatment blood. Treatment specified: 15 Gy SBRT to primary tumor, nephrectomy 4 weeks later. Blood was sampled at baseline, 2 weeks and 4 weeks after SBRT. Clear cell pathology was present in this patient's renal cell carcinoma. V usage is TRBV5-6 and J usage is TRBJ1-6; no reliable D call. The sample was blood, taken from a patient whose treatment included radiotherapy and nephrectomy. This TCR was sampled from a woman aged 60 to 75 with renal cell carcinoma. CDR3 in amino acids: CASSVRKMSSYNSPLHF. CDR3 nucleotide sequence: TGTGCCAGCAGCGTACGAAAAATGAGCTCCTATAATTCACCCCTCCACTTT.